These 11 T cell receptor beta chains share one sample of origin, sequenced in a study of molecular identifiers for immune sequencing clone quantification. From the PCR reads, TCRdb called clonotypes with MiXCR, one entry per CDR3 protein. The sample has approximately 500,000 distinct CDR3 sequences, about 25% seen once. The specimen sequenced was naive CD8+ T cells from blood, with Jurkat cell RNA spiked in. Stated subset: FACS-sorted CD8+CD4-CCR7+CD45RA+ naive T cells. Receptor source: a human donor in good health. Some libraries in this study had Jurkat cell RNA spiked in.

This clonotype was seen a few times. The chain has TRBV3-1 and TRBJ2-3; TRBD1 matches at 7 bases. CDR3 length: 17 residues. Germline loops: CDR1 LGHDT, CDR2 YNNKEL (reference sequence). The V segment lost 2 bases and the J segment 2 bases; nucleotides outside the gene matches: 10. CDR3 nucleotide sequence: TGTGCCAGCAGCCAACCGACAGGGAAGGCCCCCACAGATACGCAGTATTTT. Translation: CASSQPTGKAPTDTQYF.

As for this clonotype: This likely comes from a read error, as the CDR3 has no conserved phenylalanine or tryptophan at its end. The chain carries TRBV6-2 or TRBV6-3 and TRBJ1-1; the D gene is possibly TRBD1 (5 bases). This CDR3 contains 14 residues. The germline gives CDR1 MNHEY, CDR2 SVGEGT. With 6 bases removed from V and 5 bases from J, the gap between germline ends came to 16 bases. In DNA, the CDR3 is TGTGCCAGCAGCCTTCTTGGGGGAGGAACTGAAGCTTTCTCT. This codes for CASSLLGGGTEAFS.

This clonotype has at least ten counts. This chain joins TRBV7-9 and TRBJ2-6, with D maybe TRBD2 (5 bases). V was trimmed by 1 base and J by 0 bases, leaving 10 bases between them. From germline, CDR1 is SEHNR and CDR2 FQNEAQ (reference sequence). The CDR3 is made up of 17 amino acids. For the CDR3, the DNA is TGTGCCAGCAGCTTAGGCCTCACTAGCTCTGGGGCCAACGTCCTGACTTTC. Its translation: CASSLGLTSSGANVLTF.

This clonotype was found many times. J is TRBJ2-3 and V is TRBV12-3 or TRBV12-4; no definite D call. Trimming removed 4 bases from V and 1 base from J, with 9 bases in between. This CDR3 spans 14 amino acids. CDR3 sequence (DNA): TGTGCCAGCAGTTCCGGCTACCGCACAGATACGCAGTATTTT. Protein sequence: CASSSGYRTDTQYF.

With regard to this clonotype: The junction shows a germline mismatch at one end, possibly a read error. The genes are TRBV25-1 and TRBJ2-7; weak D call: TRBD1 (5 bases). Germline CDR1 MGHDK, CDR2 SYGVNS. This CDR3 region has 12 residues. CDR3 protein: CASSENGHEQHF. CDR3 bases: TGTGCCAGCAGTGAGAATGGACACGAGCAGCACTTC.

V gene TRBV18 combines with J gene TRBJ2-3; tentatively, D is TRBD1 or TRBD2 (5 bases each). Germline-derived CDR1 and CDR2 are KGHSH and LQKENI. V was clipped by 1 base and J by 6 bases, with 17 bases between them. The CDR3 has 16 amino acids. CDR3 amino acids: CASSPLTSGGMDTQYF. CDR3 sequence (DNA): TGTGCCAGCTCACCACTTACATCTGGGGGAATGGATACGCAGTATTTT. The full variable domain, completed using reference TRBV18 and TRBJ2-3, is NAGVMQNPRHLVRRRGQEARLRCSPMKGHSHVYWYRQLPEEGLKFMVYLQKENIIDESGMPKERFSAEFPKEGPSILRIQQVVRGDSAAYFCASSPLTSGGMDTQYFGPGTRLTVL.

This clonotype was seen once. The chain links TRBV23-1 to TRBJ2-7; a weak D match, TRBD2 (6 bases). TRBV23-1 is marked as an open reading frame, function uncertain. V lost 4 bases and J 4 bases, leaving 23 bases between the germline ends. This CDR3 has 17 residues. The CDR3 nucleotides read TGCGCCAGCAGTCGCCGTAAAGGCGGGGAAAAGGGATACGAGCAGTACTTC. Its translation is CASSRRKGGEKGYEQYF.

This clonotype was counted only a few times. The rearrangement uses TRBV4-3 and TRBJ1-5, with 7 bases identical to TRBD1. Germline loops: CDR1 LGHNA, CDR2 YSLEER. V trimming: 3 bases; J trimming: 9 bases; junction bases outside the gene matches: 8. The CDR3 totals 14 residues. CDR3 sequence (DNA): TGCGCCAGCAGCCACCGGACAGGTCCGGGGCCCCAGCATTTT. Protein product: CASSHRTGPGPQHF.

In this sample, this clonotype turned up many times. The rearrangement links TRBV6-5 to TRBJ1-1; possible D gene TRBD1, 5 bases. V was clipped by 4 bases and J by 2 bases, with 11 bases between them. The CDR3 covers 14 residues. Germline V gene lookup returns CDR1 MNHEY and CDR2 SVGAGI. The CDR3 here is CASSFTRGNTEAFF. The CDR3 coding sequence is TGTGCCAGCAGTTTCACTAGGGGAAACACTGAAGCTTTCTTT.

This clonotype has a handful of counts. V usage is TRBV28 and J usage is TRBJ1-1; TRBD1 is a possible D gene (6 bases). V was trimmed by 10 bases and J by 4 bases, leaving 16 bases between them. Per the germline V gene, CDR1 is MDHEN and CDR2 is SYDVKM. CDR3 length: 13 residues. CDR3 amino acids: CATRPRGGTEAFF. The CDR3 DNA follows: TGTGCCACCCGACCCCGAGGGGGCACTGAAGCTTTCTTT.

This clonotype was counted a few times. The V gene is TRBV20-1, the J gene TRBJ2-7; 8 nucleotides align to TRBD1. The ends lost 5 bases at V and 3 bases at J; junction bases unmatched: 3. This CDR3 spans 12 amino acids. The germline gives CDR1 DFQATT, CDR2 SNEGSKA (reference sequence). The CDR3 bases are TGCAGTGCTCGGACAGGGTTCTACGAGCAGTACTTC. The encoded protein is CSARTGFYEQYF.